These T cell receptor beta chains were read from a single sample in a study of OX40 agonist ivuxolimab in advanced cancers. Using immunoSEQ multiplex PCR, the repertoire was profiled, and TCRdb retains in-frame clones only, with some absent. The sample includes about 70,000 clones, about 81% seen only once; the top ten take 5%. The starting material was CD4+ or CD8+ T cells sorted from blood, obtained in a trial of the OX40 agonist ivuxolimab. Receptors were obtained from an adult with an advanced solid tumor such as melanoma, head and neck, liver or kidney cancer. CDR3s include the opening cysteine and the closing phenylalanine or tryptophan. D genes are given only for firm matches. Clone size is not always given. Where it is, it says once, few, many or a class for expanded clones.

clone_size | j_call | v_call | d_call | cdr3_nt | cdr3_aa
few | TRBJ2-5 | TRBV29-1 | - | TGCAGCGTTGAACGGGGTGGGGAGACCCAGTACTTC | CSVERGGETQYF
- | TRBJ1-5 | TRBV7-2 | TRBD1 | TGTGCCAGCACTCCCAGGGGGCGAGATCAGCCCCAGCATTTT | CASTPRGRDQPQHF
- | TRBJ1-1 | TRBV6-5 | - | TGTGCCAGCAGTTCTGGGGATCGGGCTGAAGCTTTCTTT | CASSSGDRAEAFF
- | TRBJ1-3 | TRBV7-2 | - | TGTGCCAGCAGCAAGGCAGGGACGTTTGGAAACACCATATATTTT | CASSKAGTFGNTIYF
- | TRBJ1-1 | TRBV18 | - | TGTGCCAGCTCAAACGATAACACTGAAGCTTTCTTT | CASSNDNTEAFF
- | TRBJ2-1 | TRBV29-1 | TRBD2 | TGCAGCGTTCTCATGGCTAGCGGGACGACTTCCTACAATGAGCAGTTCTTC | CSVLMASGTTSYNEQFF
few | TRBJ2-5 | TRBV18 | - | TGTGCCAGCTCACCACCGACAGCGGAGACCCAGTACTTC | CASSPPTAETQYF
- | TRBJ1-5 | TRBV7-2 | - | TGTGCCAGCAGCCCTCTGGGCAATCAGCCCCAGCATTTT | CASSPLGNQPQHF
- | TRBJ1-1 | TRBV2 | TRBD1 | TGTGCCAGCAGTATAGGGACAGGGGCGTCCCGAGCTTTCTTT | CASSIGTGASRAFF
- | TRBJ2-1 | TRBV11-3 | TRBD1 | TGTGCCAGCAGCTTAGGGGGACAGGGGATTAATGAGCAGTTCTTC | CASSLGGQGINEQFF
- | TRBJ2-3 | TRBV18 | TRBD1 | TGTGCCAGCTCACTCGGACAGGGTCAATATGATACGCAGTATTTT | CASSLGQGQYDTQYF
- | TRBJ1-2 | TRBV6-5 | - | TGTGCCAGCAGTTCCTCTTTTGGCAGGGCGGCTTATGGCTACACCTTC | CASSSSFGRAAYGYTF
- | TRBJ1-1 | TRBV12-5 | TRBD1 | TGTGCTAGTGGTTTGGTTGGACAGGGTGAAGCTTTCTTT | CASGLVGQGEAFF
- | TRBJ2-7 | TRBV5-1 | - | TGCGCCAGCAGCCTCGAGAGGCCGAGTGTCGCTAACGAGCAGTACTTC | CASSLERPSVANEQYF
- | TRBJ1-5 | TRBV29-1 | - | TGCAGCGTCCTGGGGAGGGGACCACCCTCTGCCTATAGCAATCAGCCCCAGCATTTT | CSVLGRGPPSAYSNQPQHF
- | TRBJ1-1 | TRBV21-1 | - | TGTGCCGGGCCGGCCCGTGACAGTCCTCTGAACACTGAAGCTTTCTTT | CAGPARDSPLNTEAFF
few | TRBJ2-7 | TRBV4-1 | - | TGCGCCAGCAGCCAAGATAACTCCTACGAGCAGTACTTC | CASSQDNSYEQYF
- | TRBJ1-4 | TRBV5-1 | TRBD1 | TGCGCCAGCAGCTGGACAGGGGTAGGCGAAAAACTGTTTTTT | CASSWTGVGEKLFF
- | TRBJ2-7 | TRBV7-2 | TRBD2 | TGTGCCAGCAGCACTCTCGGGACTAGCGGGACCTACGAGCAGTACTTC | CASSTLGTSGTYEQYF
- | TRBJ2-1 | TRBV2 | TRBD1 | TGTGCCAGCAACCGCCGGGACAGGGCGGGTGAGCAGTTCTTC | CASNRRDRAGEQFF
- | TRBJ2-1 | TRBV5-1 | - | TGCGCCAGCAGCTTCCTAGCTTCCAACAATGAGCAGTTCTTC | CASSFLASNNEQFF
- | TRBJ1-2 | TRBV6-4 | - | TGTGCCAGCAGTGTTGAGGAAGGAGCTGGCTACACCTTC | CASSVEEGAGYTF
- | TRBJ2-3 | TRBV5-1 | - | TGCGCCAGCAGCTTGAGTGGGGTCGGAGAGGATACGCAGTATTTT | CASSLSGVGEDTQYF
- | TRBJ2-7 | TRBV2 | TRBD1 | TGTGCCAGCAGGCTACAGGGGAACTCCTACGAGCAGTACTTC | CASRLQGNSYEQYF
- | TRBJ2-1 | TRBV7-3 | - | TGTGCCAGCAGCTCGATTGAGCAGTTCTTC | CASSSIEQFF
- | TRBJ1-1 | TRBV19 | - | TGTGCCAGTAGTATACCCACCATGAACACTGAAGCTTTCTTT | CASSIPTMNTEAFF
- | TRBJ2-1 | TRBV5-1 | TRBD2 | TGCGCCAGCAGCAACGGACTAGCGGGGGGGAATGAGCAGTTCTTC | CASSNGLAGGNEQFF
once | TRBJ1-4 | TRBV29-1 | - | TGCAGCGTTGGTTTGGTGGGAAGAGATGAAAAACTGTTTTTT | CSVGLVGRDEKLFF
- | TRBJ1-5 | TRBV28 | TRBD1 | TGTGCCAGCGTCCCAGGGGGGCAGGGGGGTCAGCCCCAGCATTTT | CASVPGGQGGQPQHF
- | TRBJ1-2 | TRBV27 | - | TGTGCCAGCAGTTTGTGGCGGGACTATGGCTACACCTTC | CASSLWRDYGYTF
- | TRBJ1-4 | TRBV7-6 | - | TGTGCCAGCAGCTTAGCGATGGGGGCTGGTGAAAAACTGTTTTTT | CASSLAMGAGEKLFF
- | TRBJ2-1 | TRBV7-2 | - | TGTGCCAGCAGCTTAGCGGGTGATTACAATGAGCAGTTCTTC | CASSLAGDYNEQFF
- | TRBJ2-7 | TRBV29-1 | - | TGCAGCGTTTCTGTCGGATGGGGCGAGCAGTACTTC | CSVSVGWGEQYF
- | TRBJ1-3 | TRBV5-8 | - | TGTGCCAGCAGCTTGGATCCGGGTTTCTCTGGAAACACCATATATTTT | CASSLDPGFSGNTIYF
- | TRBJ1-2 | TRBV5-1 | - | TGCGCCAGCAGCCCGCCGGTGGGTGGCTACACCTTC | CASSPPVGGYTF
once | TRBJ1-5 | TRBV6-6 | - | TGTGCCAGCAGTTACTCGATAAATCAGCCCCAGCATTTT | CASSYSINQPQHF
few | TRBJ2-2 | TRBV7-2 | - | TGTGCCAGCAGCTTCCTGAACACCGGGGAGCTGTTTTTT | CASSFLNTGELFF
- | TRBJ1-1 | TRBV2 | TRBD1 | TGTGCCAGCAGTGACGGGACAGCACCGAACACTGAAGCTTTCTTT | CASSDGTAPNTEAFF
once | TRBJ1-2 | TRBV2 | - | TGTGCCAGCAGTGAATTGGGGGGTCAATATCTTGGCTACACCTTC | CASSELGGQYLGYTF
- | TRBJ1-1 | TRBV7-8 | TRBD1 | TGTGCCAGCAGCTCTTACAGGGGGAACACTGAAGCTTTCTTT | CASSSYRGNTEAFF
- | TRBJ1-3 | TRBV6-5 | - | TGTGCCAGCAGTTATCAGGGCGACACCATATATTTT | CASSYQGDTIYF
- | TRBJ2-1 | TRBV29-1 | TRBD2 | TGCAGCGTTGGACATAATAGCGGGGGCAATGAGCAGTTCTTC | CSVGHNSGGNEQFF
- | TRBJ1-6 | TRBV10-2 | TRBD1 | TGCGCCAGCACACCCACCCAGGGGGCGGCGAGTAATTCACCCCTCCACTTT | CASTPTQGAASNSPLHF
- | TRBJ1-3 | TRBV7-8 | - | TGTGCCAGCAGCTTAATGGCTGGAAACACCATATATTTT | CASSLMAGNTIYF
once | TRBJ1-1 | TRBV18 | - | TGTGCCAGCTCAAGCGACAGCACTGAAGCTTTCTTT | CASSSDSTEAFF
- | TRBJ2-6 | TRBV18 | - | TGTGCCAGCTCACTAAGCGGTGGGGTAGCGGGGGCCAACGTCCTGACTTTC | CASSLSGGVAGANVLTF